One sample yielded the 25 T cell receptor beta chains listed below, sequenced in a study of T-cell memory formation after mild COVID-19. TCRdb ran MiXCR on the 5' RACE reads and lists one entry per CDR3 protein. Of almost 350,000 distinct CDR3 sequences detected, more than 20% appear once; the ten largest clones hold 20% to 25%. The sample comprised PBMCs or a T cell subset sorted from them (not recorded which). All receptors derive from a man younger than 30 who had mild COVID-19 (a few samples of this study predate the infection). Cell type and time point are not known.

The chain links TRBV5-4 to TRBJ2-3, with a possible D match to TRBD2 (7 bases). CDR3 size: 15 residues. Trimming cost V 4 bases and J 3 bases, with 15 bases left between them. Germline loops: CDR1 SGHNT, CDR2 YYREEE (reference sequence). CDR3 sequence (DNA): TGTGCCAGCAGCCGGGGGGCCCCTACGACAGATACGCAGTATTTT. Amino acids: CASSRGAPTTDTQYF. Full variable domain (missing parts from reference TRBV5-4 and TRBJ2-3): ETGVTQSPTHLIKTRGQQVTLRCSSQSGHNTVSWYQQALGQGPQFIFQYYREEENGRGNFPPRFSGLQFPNYSSELNVNALELDDSALYLCASSRGAPTTDTQYFGPGTRLTVL.

This clonotype was counted a few times. The V call is TRBV12-3 or TRBV12-4, the J call TRBJ1-4; D remains unclear. The CDR3 totals 12 residues. The V end lost 5 bases, the J end lost 8 bases, and 9 bases lay between the germline ends. Written as DNA, the CDR3 is TGTGCCAGCAGTCCCAGCCCGGAAAAACTGTTTTTT. It translates to CASSPSPEKLFF.

V gene TRBV7-9 combines with J gene TRBJ1-1; TRBD1 aligns across 11 bases. The CDR3 totals 16 residues. The germline gives CDR1 SEHNR, CDR2 FQNEAQ (reference sequence). Germline trimming cut 4 bases from V and 1 base from J; bases unmatched to any gene: 5. The CDR3 DNA sequence: TGTGCCAGCAGCTCGGGACAGGGGGGTCCGAACACTGAAGCTTTCTTT. Its protein product is CASSSGQGGPNTEAFF.

The chain links TRBV4-1 to TRBJ1-1; TRBD1 is a possible D gene (6 bases). The V and J ends lost 0 bases and 11 bases respectively, with 16 bases between them. This CDR3 region has 14 residues. CDR1 MGHRA and CDR2 YSYEKL come from the germline V gene. The CDR3 DNA reads as TGCGCCAGCAGCCAAGAACAGGCAGGGGTGGCGGCTTTCTTT. It specifies CASSQEQAGVAAFF.

The chain carries TRBV6-5 and TRBJ2-2; possibly TRBD2 for D (6 bases). V lost 2 bases, J lost 7 bases, and 14 bases lay in between. Looked up from germline, CDR1 is MNHEY and CDR2 is SVGAGI. The CDR3 covers 15 residues. The CDR3 is CASSYRWLGGGELFF. CDR3 sequence (DNA): TGTGCCAGCAGTTACCGGTGGCTGGGGGGCGGGGAGCTGTTTTTT.

The chain carries TRBV9 and TRBJ2-7; D might be TRBD2 (6 bases). Looked up from germline, CDR1 is SGDLS and CDR2 is YYNGEE. V was pared by 6 bases and J by 5 bases, with 21 bases between. The CDR3 covers 15 residues. CDR3 DNA sequence: TGTGCCAGCACCCCGGGGGACCCAAGAGGGAACGAGCAGTACTTC. Its protein is CASTPGDPRGNEQYF.

The V gene is TRBV27, the J gene TRBJ1-6; D might be TRBD1 (6 bases). In germline, CDR1 is MNHEY, CDR2 SMNVEV (reference sequence). V was cut by 5 bases and J by 6 bases, with 11 bases left in between. There are 14 residues in the CDR3. As DNA, the CDR3 is TGTGCCAGCAGTACACAGGGCGGTAATTCACCCCTCCACTTT. Translating gives CASSTQGGNSPLHF.

This chain connects TRBV7-2 to TRBJ2-6; maybe TRBD2 (6 bases). Trimming stripped 4 bases from V and 3 bases from J, with 13 bases between. The germline CDR1 and CDR2 sequences are SGHTA and FQGNSA. There are 16 residues in the CDR3. Written as DNA, the CDR3 is TGTGCCAGCAGCTCGGGACTCCACCTTGGGGCCAACGTCCTGACTTTC. Protein: CASSSGLHLGANVLTF.

The sample holds a few counts of this clonotype. The chain carries TRBV6-2 or TRBV6-3 and TRBJ2-5; D is ambiguous. Trimming removed 7 bases from V and 5 bases from J, with 11 bases in between. Germline V CDR1 and CDR2: MNHEY, SVGEGT. This CDR3 has 12 amino acids. CDR3 region: CASNLRGETQYF. Written as DNA, the CDR3 is TGTGCCAGCAATCTGCGTGGGGAGACCCAGTACTTC.

CDR3 in DNA: TGCAGTGCTACTCCAGGGCCGAACACTGAAGCTTTCTTT. This translates into CSATPGPNTEAFF. The chain combines TRBV20-1 with TRBJ1-1, with D tentatively TRBD1 (5 bases). V lost 4 bases, J lost 1 base, and 10 bases lay in between. From germline, CDR1 is DFQATT and CDR2 SNEGSKA (reference sequence). The CDR3 is 13 amino acids.

This clonotype has a count of ten or more. The J gene is TRBJ1-3, the V gene TRBV20-1; a weak D match, TRBD1 (6 bases). In germline, CDR1 is DFQATT, CDR2 SNEGSKA (reference sequence). This CDR3 spans 14 amino acids. Trimming removed 3 bases at V and 8 bases at J, with 17 bases between. CDR3 coding DNA: TGCAGTGCTAGTTCGTCCGGGGGCGCGGACACCATATATTTT. Translated: CSASSSGGADTIYF.

This clonotype has a handful of counts. The V and J genes are TRBV4-1 and TRBJ2-3, with D hard to call. Germline V gives CDR1 MGHRA, CDR2 YSYEKL. The CDR3 is 17 residues long. Deletions cut 3 bases from V and 1 base from J, with 17 bases between. In DNA form, the CDR3 reads TGCGCCAGCAGCCAGGAGTTGTGGGTAAGGGGCACAGATACGCAGTATTTT. Protein sequence: CASSQELWVRGTDTQYF.

The chain carries TRBV5-6 and TRBJ1-2, with 7 bases matching TRBD1. The CDR3 has 12 residues. Unmatched junction bases numbered 5, after V lost 4 bases and J lost 8 bases. Germline values: CDR1 SGHDT, CDR2 YYEEEE. The CDR3 sequence is CASSTTGLGYTF. CDR3 coding DNA: TGTGCCAGCAGCACGACAGGGTTGGGCTACACCTTC. The full variable domain, its missing parts supplied by reference TRBV5-6 and TRBJ1-2, is DAGVTQSPTHLIKTRGQQVTLRCSPKSGHDTVSWYQQALGQGPQFIFQYYEEEERQRGNFPDRFSGHQFPNYSSELNVNALLLGDSALYLCASSTTGLGYTFGSGTRLTVV.

This clonotype was found a few times. The chain couples TRBV27 to TRBJ1-6; weak D call: TRBD1 (5 bases). The CDR3 sequence is 12 residues long. Germline V gene data show CDR1 as MNHEY and CDR2 as SMNVEV (reference sequence). Between the trimmed V and J ends, which lost 5 bases and 9 bases, there was a span of 8 bases. CDR3 in DNA: TGTGCCAGCAGTGGCAGGGTTTCACCCCTCCACTTT. Translating gives CASSGRVSPLHF.

This clonotype was picked up many times. This chain joins TRBV7-2 and TRBJ1-5; D is unclear. Germline V lookup: CDR1 SGHTA, CDR2 FQGNSA. Trimming removed 5 bases from V and 1 base from J, with 6 bases in between. The CDR3 has 13 residues. The CDR3 nucleotides read TGTGCCAGCAGCCCGGACAGCAATCAGCCCCAGCATTTT. Protein product: CASSPDSNQPQHF.

The J gene is TRBJ2-7, the V gene TRBV7-8; D call uncertain. V lost 3 bases, J lost 4 bases, and 7 bases lay in between. CDR3 length equals 12 residues. Germline V gene data show CDR1 as SGHVS and CDR2 as FQNEAQ. The CDR3 DNA reads as TGTGCCAGCAGCTTCGGGTCTTACGAGCAGTACGTC. Its translation is CASSFGSYEQYV.

In this sample, this clonotype turned up many times. The chain employs TRBV7-2 and TRBJ1-2; D ambiguous. Germline assignment: CDR1 SGHTA and CDR2 FQGNSA. This CDR3 comprises 13 residues. With 3 bases removed from V and 3 bases from J, the gap between germline ends came to 8 bases. The CDR3 nucleotides are TGTGCCAGCAGCTTCCGCCCTGACTATGGCTACACCTTC. It is translated as CASSFRPDYGYTF.

This clonotype has more than one count but fewer than ten. CDR3 in DNA: TGCGCCAGCAGCTGGGGGAGTGGGACAGGGGCCATCGTCGATGAAGCTTTCTTT. This codes for CASSWGSGTGAIVDEAFF. The chain joins TRBV5-1 to TRBJ1-1; TRBD1 aligns across 10 bases. CDR1 is SGHRS and CDR2 is YFSETQ in the germline V gene. The CDR3 runs to 18 residues. Trimming took 3 bases from V and 7 from J; bases not matched to a gene: 18.

This clonotype was counted at least ten times. CDR3 bases: TGTGCCAGCAGTTTCAATGAGCAGTTCTTC. Translated: CASSFNEQFF. The V call is TRBV28, the J call TRBJ2-1; D uncertain. The V gene lost 3 bases and the J gene lost 6 bases, with 0 bases spanning the gap. The CDR3 is 10 amino acids. From germline, CDR1 is MDHEN and CDR2 SYDVKM.

This clonotype was seen a few times. The CDR3 spells CASSSRGSGTRPLPGYTF. CDR3 nucleotide sequence: TGTGCCAGCAGCTCGCGGGGATCCGGGACAAGGCCCCTCCCTGGCTACACCTTC. The chain carries TRBV7-9 and TRBJ1-2, with D possibly being TRBD1 (6 bases). V gave up 4 bases and J gave up 7 bases, with 28 bases separating them. This CDR3 region has 18 residues. From germline, CDR1 is SEHNR and CDR2 FQNEAQ (reference sequence).

The chain links TRBV6-5 to TRBJ1-2; 8 bases line up with TRBD1. Trimming cost V 4 bases and J 8 bases; bases outside gene matches: 6. The germline CDR1 and CDR2 sequences are MNHEY and SVGAGI. This CDR3 is built from 13 residues. In DNA form, the CDR3 reads TGTGCCAGCAGTTGGGACAGGATCGACGGCTACACCTTC. Protein product: CASSWDRIDGYTF.

The chain recombines TRBV29-1 with TRBJ1-4; 7 bases agree with TRBD1. The germline gives CDR1 SQVTM, CDR2 ANQGSEA. With V trimmed by 4 bases and J by 8 bases, 7 bases remained unmatched. The CDR3 is 13 residues long. In DNA, the CDR3 is TGCAGCGTTGCGACAGGGATGGGGGAAAAACTGTTTTTT. It specifies CSVATGMGEKLFF.

This clonotype has just one count. The rearrangement links TRBV6-2 or TRBV6-3 to TRBJ1-5; D is possibly TRBD1 (5 bases). This CDR3 has 17 residues. From germline, CDR1 is MNHEY and CDR2 SVGEGT. V was trimmed by 2 bases and J by 8 bases, leaving 22 bases between them. CDR3 DNA sequence: TGTGCCAGCAGTTACGGCGGGAGCAGGGACCCCCTCGAGCCCCAGCATTTT. Encoded protein: CASSYGGSRDPLEPQHF.

V gene TRBV7-2 combines with J gene TRBJ2-7, with 9 bases matching TRBD1. The CDR3 spans 14 residues. The V and J ends lost 2 bases and 7 bases, in that order; junction bases with no gene match: 6. Germline CDR1 and CDR2: SGHTA and FQGNSA. CDR3 loop: CASSLIQGAGEQYV. DNA for the CDR3: TGTGCCAGCAGCTTAATACAGGGGGCGGGTGAGCAGTACGTC.

The chain uses TRBV4-1 and TRBJ2-1; either TRBD1 or TRBD2 may supply D (7 bases each). V lost 8 bases and J 4 bases, leaving 18 bases between the germline ends. Looked up from germline, CDR1 is MGHRA and CDR2 is YSYEKL. This CDR3 contains 15 residues. The CDR3: CASSQGGFRYNEQFF. As DNA, the CDR3 is TGCGCCAGCTCTCAGGGGGGGTTCCGTTACAATGAGCAGTTCTTC.